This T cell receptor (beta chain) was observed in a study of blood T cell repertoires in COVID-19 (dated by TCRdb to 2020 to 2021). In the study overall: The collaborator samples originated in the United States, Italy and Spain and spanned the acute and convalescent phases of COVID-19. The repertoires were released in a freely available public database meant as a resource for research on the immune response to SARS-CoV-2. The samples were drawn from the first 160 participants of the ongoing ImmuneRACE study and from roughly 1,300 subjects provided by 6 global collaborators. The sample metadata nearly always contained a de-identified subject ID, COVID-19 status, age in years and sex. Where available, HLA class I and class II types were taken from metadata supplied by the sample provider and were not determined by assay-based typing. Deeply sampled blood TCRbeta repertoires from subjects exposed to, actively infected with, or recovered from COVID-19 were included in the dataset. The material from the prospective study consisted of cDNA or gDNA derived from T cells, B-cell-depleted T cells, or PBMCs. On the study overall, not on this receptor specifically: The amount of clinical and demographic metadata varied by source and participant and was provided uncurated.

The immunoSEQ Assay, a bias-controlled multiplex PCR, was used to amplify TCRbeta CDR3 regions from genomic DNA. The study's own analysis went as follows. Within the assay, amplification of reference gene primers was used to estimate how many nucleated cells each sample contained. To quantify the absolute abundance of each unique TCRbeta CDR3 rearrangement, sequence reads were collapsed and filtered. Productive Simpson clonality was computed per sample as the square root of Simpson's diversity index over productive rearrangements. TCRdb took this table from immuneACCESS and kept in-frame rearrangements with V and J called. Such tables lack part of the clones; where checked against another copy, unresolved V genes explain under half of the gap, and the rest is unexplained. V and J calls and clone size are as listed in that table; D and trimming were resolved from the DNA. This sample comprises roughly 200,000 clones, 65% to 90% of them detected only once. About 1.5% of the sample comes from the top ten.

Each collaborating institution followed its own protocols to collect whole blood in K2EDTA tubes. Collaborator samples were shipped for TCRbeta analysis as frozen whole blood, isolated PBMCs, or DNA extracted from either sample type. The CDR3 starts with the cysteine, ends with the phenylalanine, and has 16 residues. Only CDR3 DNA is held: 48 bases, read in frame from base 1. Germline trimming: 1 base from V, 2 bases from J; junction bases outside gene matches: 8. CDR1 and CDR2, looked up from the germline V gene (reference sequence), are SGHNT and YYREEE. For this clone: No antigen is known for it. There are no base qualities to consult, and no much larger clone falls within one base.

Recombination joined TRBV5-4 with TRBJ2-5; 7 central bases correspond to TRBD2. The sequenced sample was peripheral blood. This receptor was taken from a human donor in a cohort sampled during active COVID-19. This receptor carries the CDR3 CASSLFLAAIQETQYF. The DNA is TGTGCCAGCAGCTTGTTCCTAGCGGCCATACAAGAGACCCAGTACTTC.